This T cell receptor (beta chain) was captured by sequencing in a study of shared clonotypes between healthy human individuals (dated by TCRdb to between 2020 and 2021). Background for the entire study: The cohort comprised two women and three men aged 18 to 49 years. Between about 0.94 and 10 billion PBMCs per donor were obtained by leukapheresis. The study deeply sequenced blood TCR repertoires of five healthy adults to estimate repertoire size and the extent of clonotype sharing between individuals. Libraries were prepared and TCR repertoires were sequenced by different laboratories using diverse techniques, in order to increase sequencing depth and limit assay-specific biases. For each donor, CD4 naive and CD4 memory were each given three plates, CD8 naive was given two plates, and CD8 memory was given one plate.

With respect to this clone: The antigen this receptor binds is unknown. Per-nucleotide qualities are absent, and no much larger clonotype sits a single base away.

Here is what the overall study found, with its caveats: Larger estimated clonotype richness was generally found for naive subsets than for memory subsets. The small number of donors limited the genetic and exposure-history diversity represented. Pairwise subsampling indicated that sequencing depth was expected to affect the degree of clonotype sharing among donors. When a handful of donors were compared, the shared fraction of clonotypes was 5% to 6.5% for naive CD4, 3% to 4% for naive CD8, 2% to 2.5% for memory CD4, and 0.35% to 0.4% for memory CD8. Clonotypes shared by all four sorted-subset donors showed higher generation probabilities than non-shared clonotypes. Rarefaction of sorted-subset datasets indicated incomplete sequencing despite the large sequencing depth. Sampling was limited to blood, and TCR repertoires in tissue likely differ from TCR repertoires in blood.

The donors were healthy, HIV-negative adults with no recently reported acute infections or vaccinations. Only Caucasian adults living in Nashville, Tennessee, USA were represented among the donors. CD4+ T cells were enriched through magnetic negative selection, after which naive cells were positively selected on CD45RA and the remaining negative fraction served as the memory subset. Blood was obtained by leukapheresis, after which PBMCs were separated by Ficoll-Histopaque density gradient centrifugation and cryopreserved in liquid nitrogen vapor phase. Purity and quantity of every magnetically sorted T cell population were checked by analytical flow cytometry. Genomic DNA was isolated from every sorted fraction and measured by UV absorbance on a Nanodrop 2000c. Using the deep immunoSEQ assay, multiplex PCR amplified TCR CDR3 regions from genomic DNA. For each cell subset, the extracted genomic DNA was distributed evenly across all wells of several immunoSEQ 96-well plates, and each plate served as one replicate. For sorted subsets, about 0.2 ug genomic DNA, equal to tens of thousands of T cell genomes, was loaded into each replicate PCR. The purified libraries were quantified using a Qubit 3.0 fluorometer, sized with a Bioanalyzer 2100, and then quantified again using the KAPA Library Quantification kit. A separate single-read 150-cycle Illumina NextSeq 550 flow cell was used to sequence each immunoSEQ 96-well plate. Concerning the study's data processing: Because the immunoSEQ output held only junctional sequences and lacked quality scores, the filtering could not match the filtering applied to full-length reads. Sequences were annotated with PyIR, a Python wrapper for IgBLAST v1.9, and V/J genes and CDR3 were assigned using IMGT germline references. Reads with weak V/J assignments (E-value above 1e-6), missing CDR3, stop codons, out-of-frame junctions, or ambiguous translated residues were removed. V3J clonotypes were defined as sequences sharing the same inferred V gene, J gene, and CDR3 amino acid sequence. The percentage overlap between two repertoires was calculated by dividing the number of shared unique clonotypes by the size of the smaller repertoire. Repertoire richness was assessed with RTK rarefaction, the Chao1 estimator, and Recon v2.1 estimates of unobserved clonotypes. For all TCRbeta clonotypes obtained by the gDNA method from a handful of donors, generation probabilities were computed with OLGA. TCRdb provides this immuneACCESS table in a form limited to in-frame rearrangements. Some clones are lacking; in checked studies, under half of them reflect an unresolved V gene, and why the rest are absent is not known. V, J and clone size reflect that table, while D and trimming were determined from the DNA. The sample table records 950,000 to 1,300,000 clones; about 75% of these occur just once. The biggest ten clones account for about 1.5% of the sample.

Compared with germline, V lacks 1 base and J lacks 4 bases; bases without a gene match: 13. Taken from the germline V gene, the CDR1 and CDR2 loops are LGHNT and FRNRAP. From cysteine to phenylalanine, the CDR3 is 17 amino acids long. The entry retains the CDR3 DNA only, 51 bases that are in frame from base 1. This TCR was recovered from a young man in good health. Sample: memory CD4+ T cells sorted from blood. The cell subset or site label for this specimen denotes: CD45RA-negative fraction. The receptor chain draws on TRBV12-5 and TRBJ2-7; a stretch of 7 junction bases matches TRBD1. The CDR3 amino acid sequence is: CASGLGEDRERTYEQYF. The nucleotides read TGTGCTAGTGGTTTGGGTGAAGACAGGGAGCGTACATACGAGCAGTACTTC.